This entry concerns a single TCR beta chain. Its antigen is unidentified. Deep was the level at which the assay was run. Genomic DNA (from each subset) was split evenly across several immunoSEQ plates. Profiling relied on immunoSEQ multiplex PCR, and the TCRdb table lists in-frame clones only, not all of them. This table holds approximately 1.5 million clones, approximately 98.5% found once. This sample stems from a study of shared clonotypes between healthy human individuals. CDR3 size: 17 residues. Germline values: CDR1 SGHNT, CDR2 YYREEE (reference sequence). Losses at the gene ends were 4 bases for V and 0 bases for J; bases not matched to a gene: 12. CD4+ cell separation produced CD45RA+ naive and CD45RA-negative memory subsets. Overall study findings and caveats: The four-donor shared clonotypes exceeded non-shared clonotypes in generation probability, with non-shared ones scoring lower.

This clonotype was sampled from a man younger than 40 in good health. The rearrangement joins TRBV5-4 to TRBJ1-2; 7 nucleotides align to TRBD1. Sequences were obtained from naive CD4+ T cells sorted from blood. This sample's subset: CD45RA+ positively selected. The CDR3, as DNA: TGTGCCAGCAGCCCAACCGGGACAGCACACACTAACTATGGCTACACCTTC. Translation gives CASSPTGTAHTNYGYTF.